Listed below are T cell receptor beta chains from one sample, sequenced in a study of OX40 agonist ivuxolimab in advanced cancers. Clones were read by immunoSEQ multiplex PCR, and TCRdb kept only the in-frame ones, dropping some. The repertoire consists of about 32,000 clones, with just over 90% occurring once and the leading ten covering more than 4.5%. The starting material was CD4+ or CD8+ T cells sorted from blood, obtained in a trial of the OX40 agonist ivuxolimab. The receptors were gathered from an adult with an advanced solid tumor such as melanoma, head and neck, liver or kidney cancer. The CDR3 runs from the conserved cysteine through the conserved F or W. A D gene is named only where the DNA matches it firmly. The size of a clone is reported for some rows only, either as once, few or many, or as a class for expanded clones.

J gene | D gene | V gene | clone size | CDR3 DNA | CDR3 protein
TRBJ1-1 | NA | TRBV10-2 | NA | TGCGCCAGCAGGGGCGAGGCTGAAGCTTTCTTT | CASRGEAEAFF
TRBJ2-6 | NA | TRBV21-1 | once | TGTGCCAGCAGCAAAAGGGGCCGGGTGCAAGGGGCCAACGTCCTGACTTTC | CASSKRGRVQGANVLTF
TRBJ2-3 | TRBD2 | TRBV7-9 | NA | TGTGCCAGCAGCTCACCCCTAGCGGGAGCCGCAGATACGCAGTATTTT | CASSSPLAGAADTQYF
TRBJ2-1 | TRBD1 | TRBV28 | NA | TGTGCCAGCAGTTACCGGGACAGGGGGCGCCGGGAGCAGTTCTTC | CASSYRDRGRREQFF
TRBJ2-7 | NA | TRBV4-1 | NA | TGCGCCAGCAGCCAAGTTGTTCGGGACGAGCAGTACTTC | CASSQVVRDEQYF
TRBJ1-4 | NA | TRBV7-9 | few | TGTGCCAGCAGCCTCATGGGGGCAGGGCGGGATGAAAAACTGTTTTTT | CASSLMGAGRDEKLFF
TRBJ1-4 | NA | TRBV6-1 | NA | TGTGCCAGCAGTGTTTTTAGGGTTGGGACTAATGAAAAACTGTTTTTT | CASSVFRVGTNEKLFF
TRBJ2-7 | TRBD2 | TRBV10-3 | NA | TGTGCCATCAGTGAGCCCTGGACTAGCGGGAGTTCCGAGCAGTACTTC | CAISEPWTSGSSEQYF
TRBJ2-4 | TRBD1 | TRBV13 | NA | TGTGCCAGCAGCTTCTCACAGGGGCGGAACATTCAGTACTTC | CASSFSQGRNIQYF
TRBJ2-3 | TRBD2 | TRBV11-2 | NA | TGTGCCAGCAGCCCTCTAGCGGGCCGCACAGATACGCAGTATTTT | CASSPLAGRTDTQYF
TRBJ1-2 | TRBD1 | TRBV6-6 | NA | TGTGCCAGCAGTTACTCCCAGGGGGTAGGCTATGGCTACACCTTC | CASSYSQGVGYGYTF
TRBJ1-5 | NA | TRBV19 | few | TGTGCCAGTAGTACGGCCCTAGTCCAGCCCCAGCATTTT | CASSTALVQPQHF
TRBJ2-7 | TRBD2 | TRBV5-6 | NA | TGTGCCAGCAGCTGGGGAGGGACGGGCACCTACGAGCAGTACTTC | CASSWGGTGTYEQYF
TRBJ2-3 | NA | TRBV10-1 | NA | TGCGCCAGCAGTGGGACAACAACAGATACGCAGTATTTT | CASSGTTTDTQYF
TRBJ2-1 | TRBD2 | TRBV28 | NA | TGTGCCAGCAGTTTACGGACTAGCGGGGGGGCCTTAGGCGAGCAGTTCTTC | CASSLRTSGGALGEQFF
TRBJ1-1 | NA | TRBV7-9 | NA | TGTGCCAGCAGCCCTGCCGGGGCTCTTCTAGCTTTCTTT | CASSPAGALLAFF
TRBJ1-3 | TRBD1 | TRBV7-8 | NA | TGTGCCAGCAGCTTAACTCCTTATCCCGCGACAGGGATGGGAAACACCATATATTTT | CASSLTPYPATGMGNTIYF
TRBJ1-5 | NA | TRBV4-1 | NA | TGCGCCAGCAGCCAAGCCCCCCTGCAGCCCCAGCATTTT | CASSQAPLQPQHF
TRBJ1-4 | TRBD1 | TRBV27 | NA | TGTGCCAGCAGGGGGACAGGGGTTGAAAAACTGTTTTTT | CASRGTGVEKLFF
TRBJ2-2 | TRBD2 | TRBV10-3 | once | TGTGCCATCAGCCACCCCCCCCCGGGACTAGCGGGAGTATCCAACACCGGGGAGCTGTTTTTT | CAISHPPPGLAGVSNTGELFF
TRBJ1-2 | TRBD1 | TRBV5-6 | NA | TGTGCCAGCAGCACCTGGACAGGTTATGGCTACACCTTC | CASSTWTGYGYTF
TRBJ1-3 | NA | TRBV7-8 | once | TGTGCCAGCAGCACTGGCAGGGGCTCTGGAAACACCATATATTTT | CASSTGRGSGNTIYF
TRBJ1-1 | NA | TRBV7-9 | NA | TGTGCCAGCAGCTTAGCGGGCTCACCAGATGAAGCTTTCTTT | CASSLAGSPDEAFF
TRBJ2-2 | NA | TRBV11-1 | NA | TGTGCCAGCAGCTTGGGCCTCCTAGCCGCCGGGGAGCTGTTTTTT | CASSLGLLAAGELFF
TRBJ1-3 | NA | TRBV7-9 | NA | TGTGCCAGCAGCTTATTCGATTCCCAAAGCTCTGGAAACACCATATATTTT | CASSLFDSQSSGNTIYF
TRBJ1-5 | NA | TRBV7-2 | once | TGTGCCAGCAGCTTAGGGTACGGAAGCAATCAGCCCCAGCATTTT | CASSLGYGSNQPQHF
TRBJ2-1 | TRBD2 | TRBV27 | NA | TGTGCCAGCAGCCCGGGACTAGCTAGCCATGAGCAGTTCTTC | CASSPGLASHEQFF
TRBJ2-1 | TRBD1 | TRBV2 | NA | TGTGCCAGCCTTGGGGACAGGGAGGTCTCCTACAATGAGCAGTTCTTC | CASLGDREVSYNEQFF
TRBJ2-2 | NA | TRBV9 | once | TGTGCCAGCGGCGCGGTAACAACCGGGGAGCTGTTTTTT | CASGAVTTGELFF
TRBJ1-3 | NA | TRBV5-1 | NA | TGCGCCAGCCAGACAGGAAACACCATATATTTT | CASQTGNTIYF